This T cell receptor beta chain is drawn from a study of shared clonotypes between healthy human individuals. The CDR3 loop spans 12 amino acids. The V gene lost 6 bases and the J gene lost 5 bases, with 8 bases spanning the gap. Germline loops: CDR1 ENHRY, CDR2 SYGVKD. Genomic DNA belonging to each subset was distributed in equal measure over several immunoSEQ plates. TCRdb's copy holds only in-frame clones and misses some; the assay was immunoSEQ multiplex PCR. In the table there are under 850,000 clones, over 55% of which are singletons. Study findings and constraints: With several donors compared, 4.5% to 6.5% of naive CD4 clonotypes were shared.

Turning to this clone: Its antigen is as yet unknown.

HIV-negative, healthy adults without recent acute infections or vaccinations were the donors. The authors divided CD4+ cells into CD45RA+ naive and CD45RA-negative memory subsets. This rearrangement joins TRBV10-3 to TRBJ2-1, with D uncertain. Sequencing used memory CD4+ T cells sorted from blood. Subset meaning: CD45RA-negative fraction. The clonotype comes from a woman between 25 and 40 years old in good health. In DNA form, the CDR3 reads TGTGCCATCAGGGACCGAGACAATGAGCAGTTCTTC. Amino acids: CAIRDRDNEQFF.